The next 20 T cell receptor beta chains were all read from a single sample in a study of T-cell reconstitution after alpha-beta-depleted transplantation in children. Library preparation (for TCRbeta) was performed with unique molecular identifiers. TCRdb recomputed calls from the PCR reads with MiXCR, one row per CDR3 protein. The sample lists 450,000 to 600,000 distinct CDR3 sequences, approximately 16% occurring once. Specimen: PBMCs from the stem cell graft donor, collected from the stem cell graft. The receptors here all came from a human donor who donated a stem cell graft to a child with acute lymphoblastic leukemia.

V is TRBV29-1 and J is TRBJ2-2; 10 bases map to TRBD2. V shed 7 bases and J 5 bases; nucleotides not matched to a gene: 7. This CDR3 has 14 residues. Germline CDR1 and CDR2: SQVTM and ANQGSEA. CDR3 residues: CSATLGLATGELFF. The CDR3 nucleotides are TGCAGCGCCACGTTGGGACTAGCGACCGGGGAGCTGTTTTTT.

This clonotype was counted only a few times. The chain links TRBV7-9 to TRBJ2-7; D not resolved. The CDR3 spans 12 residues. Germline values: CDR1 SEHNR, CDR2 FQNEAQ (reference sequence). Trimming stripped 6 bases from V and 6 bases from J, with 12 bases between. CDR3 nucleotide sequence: TGTGCCAGCAGTTTCCTTCCCACCGAGCAGTACTTC. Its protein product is CASSFLPTEQYF.

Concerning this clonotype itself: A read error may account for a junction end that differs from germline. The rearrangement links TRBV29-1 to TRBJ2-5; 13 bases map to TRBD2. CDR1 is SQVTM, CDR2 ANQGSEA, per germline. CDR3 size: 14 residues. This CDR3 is CCVLGTSGIETQYF. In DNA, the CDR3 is TGCTGCGTCTTGGGGACTAGCGGGATAGAGACCCAGTACTTC.

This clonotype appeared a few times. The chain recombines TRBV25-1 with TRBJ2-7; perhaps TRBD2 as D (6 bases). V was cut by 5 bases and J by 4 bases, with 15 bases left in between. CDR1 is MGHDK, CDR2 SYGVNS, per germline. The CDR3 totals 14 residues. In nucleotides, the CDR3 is TGTGCCAGCAGTCCCCCCCGGGGGAGGTACGAGCAGTACTTC. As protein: CASSPPRGRYEQYF.

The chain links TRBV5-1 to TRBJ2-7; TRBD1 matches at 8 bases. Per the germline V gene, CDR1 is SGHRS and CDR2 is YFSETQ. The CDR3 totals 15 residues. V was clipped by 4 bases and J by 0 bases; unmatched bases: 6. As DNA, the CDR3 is TGCGCCAGCAGCCGGACAGGGACCGGCTCCTACGAGCAGTACTTC. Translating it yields CASSRTGTGSYEQYF. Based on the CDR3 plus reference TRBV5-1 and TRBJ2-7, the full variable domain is KAGVTQTPRYLIKTRGQQVTLSCSPISGHRSVSWYQQTPGQGLQFLFEYFSETQRNKGNFPGRFSGRQFSNSRSEMNVSTLELGDSALYLCASSRTGTGSYEQYFGPGTRLTVT.

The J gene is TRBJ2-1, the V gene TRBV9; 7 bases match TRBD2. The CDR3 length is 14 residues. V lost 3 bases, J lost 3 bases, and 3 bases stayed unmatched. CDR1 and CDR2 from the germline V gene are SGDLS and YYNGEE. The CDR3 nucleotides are TGTGCCAGCAGCGCGGGACTACACTACAATGAGCAGTTCTTC. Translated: CASSAGLHYNEQFF.

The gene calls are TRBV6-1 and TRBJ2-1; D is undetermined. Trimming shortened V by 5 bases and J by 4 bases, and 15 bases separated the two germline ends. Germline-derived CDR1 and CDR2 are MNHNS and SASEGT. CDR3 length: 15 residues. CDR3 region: CASSQVTMKYNEQFF. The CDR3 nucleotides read TGTGCCAGCAGTCAGGTGACAATGAAGTACAATGAGCAGTTCTTC.

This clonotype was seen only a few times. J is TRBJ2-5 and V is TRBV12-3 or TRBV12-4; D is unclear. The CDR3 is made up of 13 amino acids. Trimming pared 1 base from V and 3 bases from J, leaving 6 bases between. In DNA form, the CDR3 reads TGTGCCAGCAGTTTAGTCCTAGAAGAGACCCAGTACTTC. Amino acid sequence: CASSLVLEETQYF.

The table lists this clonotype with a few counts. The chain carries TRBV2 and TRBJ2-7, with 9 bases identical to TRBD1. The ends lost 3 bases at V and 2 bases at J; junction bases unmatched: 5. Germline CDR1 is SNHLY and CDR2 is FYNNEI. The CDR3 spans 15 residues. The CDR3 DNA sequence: TGTGCCAGCAGTGAGCTGGGGACAGGGACCTACGAGCAGTACTTC. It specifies CASSELGTGTYEQYF.

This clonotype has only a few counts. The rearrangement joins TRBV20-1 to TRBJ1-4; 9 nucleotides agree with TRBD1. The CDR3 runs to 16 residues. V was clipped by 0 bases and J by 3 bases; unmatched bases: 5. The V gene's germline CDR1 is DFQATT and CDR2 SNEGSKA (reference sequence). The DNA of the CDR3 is TGCAGTGCTAGAGACGAGGGACAGGGTCCTAATGAAAAACTGTTTTTT. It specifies CSARDEGQGPNEKLFF.

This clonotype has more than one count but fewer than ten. The CDR3 DNA follows: TGCGCCAGCAGCTTACAGGGTGAAGCTTTCTTT. Translating it yields CASSLQGEAFF. V usage is TRBV5-1 and J usage is TRBJ1-1, with D possibly being TRBD1 (6 bases). V lost 2 bases and J lost 7, with 6 bases in between. The germline gives CDR1 SGHRS, CDR2 YFSETQ. The CDR3 length is 11 residues.

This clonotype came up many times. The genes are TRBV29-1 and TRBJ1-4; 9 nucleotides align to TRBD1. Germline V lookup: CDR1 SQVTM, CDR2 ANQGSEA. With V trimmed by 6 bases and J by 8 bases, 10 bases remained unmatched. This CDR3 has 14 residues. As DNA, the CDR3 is TGCAGCGTCGGGGGACAGGGCTTTAGCGAAAAACTGTTTTTT. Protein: CSVGGQGFSEKLFF.

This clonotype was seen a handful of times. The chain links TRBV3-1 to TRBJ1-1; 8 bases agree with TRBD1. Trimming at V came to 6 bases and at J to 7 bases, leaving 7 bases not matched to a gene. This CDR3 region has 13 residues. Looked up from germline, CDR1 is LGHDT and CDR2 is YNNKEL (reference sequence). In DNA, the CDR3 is TGTGCCAGCAGTCTCGACAGGGGCAGTGAAGCTTTCTTT. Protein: CASSLDRGSEAFF.

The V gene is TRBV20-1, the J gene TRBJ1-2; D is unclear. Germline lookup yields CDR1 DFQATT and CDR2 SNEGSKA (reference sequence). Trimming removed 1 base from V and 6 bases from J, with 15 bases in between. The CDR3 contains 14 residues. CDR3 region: CSARGGTAPHGYTF. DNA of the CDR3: TGCAGTGCTAGAGGTGGCACGGCCCCTCATGGCTACACCTTC.

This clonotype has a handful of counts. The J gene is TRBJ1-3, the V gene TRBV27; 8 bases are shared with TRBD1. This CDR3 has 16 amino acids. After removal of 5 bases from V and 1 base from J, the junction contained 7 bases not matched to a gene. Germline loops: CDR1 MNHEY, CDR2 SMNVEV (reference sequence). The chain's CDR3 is CASSRTGSISGNTIYF. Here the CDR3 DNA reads TGTGCCAGCAGTCGGACAGGGAGTATTTCTGGAAACACCATATATTTT.

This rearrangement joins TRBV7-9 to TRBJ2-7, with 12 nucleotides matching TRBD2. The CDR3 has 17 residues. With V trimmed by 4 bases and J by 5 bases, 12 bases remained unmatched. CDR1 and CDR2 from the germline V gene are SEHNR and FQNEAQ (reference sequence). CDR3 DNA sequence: TGTGCCAGCAGCTCCACGCTAGCGGGAGGGACCTCTGACGAGCAGTACTTC. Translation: CASSSTLAGGTSDEQYF.

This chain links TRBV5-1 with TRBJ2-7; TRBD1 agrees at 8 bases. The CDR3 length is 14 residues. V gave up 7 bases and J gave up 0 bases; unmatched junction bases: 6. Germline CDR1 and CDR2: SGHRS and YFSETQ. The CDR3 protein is CASSGQVSSYEQYF. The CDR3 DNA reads TGCGCCAGCTCGGGACAGGTGAGCTCCTACGAGCAGTACTTC. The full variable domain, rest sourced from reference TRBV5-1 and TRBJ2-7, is KAGVTQTPRYLIKTRGQQVTLSCSPISGHRSVSWYQQTPGQGLQFLFEYFSETQRNKGNFPGRFSGRQFSNSRSEMNVSTLELGDSALYLCASSGQVSSYEQYFGPGTRLTVT.

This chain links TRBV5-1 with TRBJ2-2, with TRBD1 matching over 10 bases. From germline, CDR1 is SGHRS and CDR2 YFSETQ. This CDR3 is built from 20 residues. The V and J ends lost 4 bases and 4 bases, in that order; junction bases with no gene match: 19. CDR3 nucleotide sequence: TGCGCCAGCAGCCCGGCTGGGGGCCCCCCGGGACAGGGGTTCACCGGGGAGCTGTTTTTT. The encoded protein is CASSPAGGPPGQGFTGELFF.

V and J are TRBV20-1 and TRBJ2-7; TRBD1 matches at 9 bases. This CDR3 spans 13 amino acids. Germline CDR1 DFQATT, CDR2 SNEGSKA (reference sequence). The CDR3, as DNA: TGCAGCGCACCGGGACAGGGTTATGAAGAGCAGTACTTC. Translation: CSAPGQGYEEQYF.

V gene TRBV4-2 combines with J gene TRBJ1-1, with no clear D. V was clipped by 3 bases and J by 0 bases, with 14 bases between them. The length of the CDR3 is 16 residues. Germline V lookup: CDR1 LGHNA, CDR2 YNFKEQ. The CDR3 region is CASSHGYVVVNTEAFF. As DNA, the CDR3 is TGTGCCAGCAGCCATGGATATGTTGTGGTGAACACTGAAGCTTTCTTT.